The T cell receptor (beta chain) under discussion was sequenced for a study of T cells in Graves' hyperthyroidism and ophthalmopathy. The CDR3 has 16 residues. Germline CDR1 is MGHRA and CDR2 is YSYEKL. Trimming removed 4 bases from V and 4 bases from J, with 17 bases in between. RNA transcripts gave rise to amplified TCR beta CDR3 regions. Carried out on the TCR CDR3, a first-round RT-PCR used the HTBI primer set. TCRdb analysed the multiplex PCR reads with MiXCR anew, one entry per CDR3 protein. The table has approximately 740,000 distinct CDR3 sequences, around 15% seen once. The material sequenced was blood. The gene calls are TRBV4-1 and TRBJ1-3, with D possibly being TRBD1 (5 bases). This receptor was obtained from a woman aged 18-35 years with Graves' hyperthyroidism. The chain's CDR3 is CASSPPAAGSGNTIYF. The CDR3 DNA reads as TGCGCCAGCAGCCCCCCCGCGGCAGGGTCAGGAAACACCATATATTTT.